The 28 T cell receptor beta chains below all came from one sample that was sequenced in a study of T cell repertoires in cytomegalovirus infection. Their antigens remain unidentified. TCRdb recomputed calls from the reads with MiXCR, one row per CDR3 protein. Of roughly 920,000 distinct CDR3 sequences in the sample, approximately 31% were seen once. The sequences come from cultured CD8+ T cells from PBMCs, collected from culture after CMV antigen stimulation. The receptors were gathered from a human donor in good health (CMV status not recorded). Some clones in this sample may be carry-over from other donors' samples.

This clonotype was seen a single time. This chain connects TRBV2 to TRBJ2-2; TRBD1 matches at 7 bases. With V trimmed by 6 bases and J by 6 bases, 1 base remained unmatched. Germline V gives CDR1 SNHLY, CDR2 FYNNEI. This CDR3 spans 12 amino acids. DNA of the CDR3: TGTGCCAGCAGAGGGACAGCCGGGGAGCTGTTTTTT. Its translation is CASRGTAGELFF.

The V call is TRBV7-2, the J call TRBJ2-2, with 8 bases lining up with TRBD2. The CDR3 spans 17 residues. Germline V CDR1 and CDR2: SGHTA, FQGNSA. Germline trimming cut 5 bases from V and 6 bases from J; bases unmatched to any gene: 14. The CDR3 nucleotides read TGTGCCAGCAGCACCCCCCCGGGACTAGTAGCTCCCGGGGAGCTGTTTTTT. Protein product: CASSTPPGLVAPGELFF.

This chain links TRBV10-2 with TRBJ2-5; TRBD2 agrees at 11 bases. The CDR3 has 15 amino acids. J lost 0 bases, V lost 8 bases, and 5 bases had no gene match. CDR1 WSHSY and CDR2 SAAADI come from the germline V gene. The CDR3 spells CASGELAGDQETQYF. CDR3 nucleotide sequence: TGCGCCAGCGGAGAACTAGCGGGGGACCAAGAGACCCAGTACTTC.

In this sample, this clonotype turned up many times. The chain joins TRBV7-2 to TRBJ2-1, with D possibly matching TRBD2 (6 bases). The V end lost 2 bases, the J end lost 2 bases, and 16 bases lay between the germline ends. This CDR3 has 17 amino acids. The germline CDR1 and CDR2 sequences are SGHTA and FQGNSA. The CDR3 sequence is CASSLMMGGSTYNEQFF. The CDR3 nucleotides are TGTGCCAGCAGCTTAATGATGGGGGGAAGCACCTACAATGAGCAGTTCTTC.

This chain uses TRBV13 with TRBJ2-1; possibly TRBD1 or TRBD2 for D (5 bases each). Trimming took off 5 bases at V and 7 bases at J, with 15 bases between the two ends. The CDR3 spans 14 residues. Germline V CDR1 and CDR2: PRHDT, FYEKMQ (reference sequence). This CDR3 reads CASSQPPGTNEQFF. CDR3 DNA sequence: TGTGCCAGCAGCCAACCTCCCGGGACGAATGAGCAGTTCTTC.

The chain combines TRBV5-3 with TRBJ2-7, with a tentative D call TRBD2 (5 bases). TRBV5-3 is an ORF for which the function is uncertain. V shed 8 bases and J shed 3 bases, with 18 bases lying between them. CDR3 length equals 14 residues. In DNA form, the CDR3 reads TGTGCCAGCAGCGGATTTTTTTCGAGCTACGAGCAGTACTTC. Translated: CASSGFFSSYEQYF.

V usage is TRBV7-9 and J usage is TRBJ2-3; 8 nucleotides align to TRBD1. The V and J ends lost 5 bases and 5 bases, in that order; junction bases with no gene match: 6. Germline V CDR1 and CDR2: SEHNR, FQNEAQ (reference sequence). The CDR3 is 14 amino acids. The chain's CDR3 is CASSGQGAEDTQYF. The CDR3 DNA sequence: TGTGCCAGCAGCGGACAGGGTGCGGAAGATACGCAGTATTTT.

The chain links TRBV7-6 to TRBJ1-2; D gene uncertain. CDR3 length equals 14 residues. Trimming stripped 7 bases from V and 4 bases from J, with 16 bases between. Per germline, CDR1 SGHVS and CDR2 FNYEAQ. CDR3 coding DNA: TGTGCCAGCACTATGGCGGTCCGCCGCTATGGCTACACCTTC. This codes for CASTMAVRRYGYTF. The whole variable domain, filled in from reference TRBV7-6 and TRBJ1-2, reads GAGVSQSPRYKVTKRGQDVALRCDPISGHVSLYWYRQALGQGPEFLTYFNYEAQQDKSGLPNDRFSAERPEGSISTLTIQRTEQRDSAMYRCASTMAVRRYGYTFGSGTRLTVV.

In its sample, this clonotype was seen a few times. The genes are TRBV5-1 and TRBJ1-4, with D uncertain. V was shortened by 4 bases and J by 0 bases, with 7 bases between the two germline ends. The CDR3 runs to 14 residues. Germline V CDR1 and CDR2: SGHRS, YFSETQ. CDR3 amino acids: CASSIQATNEKLFF. CDR3 sequence (DNA): TGCGCCAGCAGCATCCAAGCAACTAATGAAAAACTGTTTTTT.

The chain uses TRBV5-4 and TRBJ2-7; 8 bases are a match to TRBD1. This CDR3 contains 15 residues. CDR1 is SGHNT and CDR2 is YYREEE in the germline V gene (reference sequence). The ends lost 3 bases at V and 0 bases at J; junction bases unmatched: 5. This chain's CDR3 is CASSWRDRSSYEQYF. DNA of the CDR3: TGTGCCAGCAGCTGGAGGGACAGGAGCTCCTACGAGCAGTACTTC.

There are a few counts of this clonotype. The J gene is TRBJ2-5, the V gene TRBV7-6, with D maybe TRBD1 (6 bases). The V gene lost 1 base and the J gene lost 13 bases, with 10 bases spanning the gap. CDR1 SGHVS and CDR2 FNYEAQ come from the germline V gene. The CDR3 extends over 11 amino acids. CDR3 loop: CASSLGGLLYF. The CDR3 nucleotides are TGTGCCAGCAGCTTAGGGGGGCTTCTGTACTTC. Supplemented by reference TRBV7-6 and TRBJ2-5, the full variable domain reads GAGVSQSPRYKVTKRGQDVALRCDPISGHVSLYWYRQALGQGPEFLTYFNYEAQQDKSGLPNDRFSAERPEGSISTLTIQRTEQRDSAMYRCASSLGGLLYFGPGTRLLVL.

This clonotype was picked up a small number of times. The chain uses TRBV6-4 and TRBJ2-2; D unresolved. Trimming removed 3 bases from V and 7 bases from J, with 6 bases in between. The CDR3 contains 12 residues. In germline, CDR1 is MRHNA, CDR2 SNTAGT. CDR3 region: CASSDGIGELFF. Written as DNA, the CDR3 is TGTGCCAGCAGTGATGGCATCGGGGAGCTGTTTTTT.

The V and J genes are TRBV27 and TRBJ2-3; a possible D gene is TRBD1 (6 bases). The V and J ends lost 3 bases and 4 bases respectively, with 17 bases between them. The CDR3 is 16 residues long. Looked up from germline, CDR1 is MNHEY and CDR2 is SMNVEV (reference sequence). The CDR3 loop reads CASSFVDSESADTQYF. For the CDR3, the DNA is TGTGCCAGCAGTTTCGTGGACAGTGAAAGTGCAGATACGCAGTATTTT.

This clonotype was counted only a few times. The chain combines TRBV6-1 with TRBJ2-1; no definite D call. This CDR3 has 16 residues. Germline V lookup: CDR1 MNHNS, CDR2 SASEGT. V lost 1 base, J lost 0 bases, and 10 bases lay in between. In nucleotides, the CDR3 is TGTGCCAGCAGTGAAGATTGGGGTACCTCCTACAATGAGCAGTTCTTC. This translates into CASSEDWGTSYNEQFF.

This clonotype appeared a few times. V gene TRBV7-9 combines with J gene TRBJ1-2, with D unresolved. V was shortened by 1 base and J by 2 bases, with 8 bases between the two germline ends. This CDR3 is built from 14 residues. Germline V gene lookup returns CDR1 SEHNR and CDR2 FQNEAQ (reference sequence). The CDR3 nucleotides read TGTGCCAGCAGCTTAGTGGTAGAGAACTATGGCTACACCTTC. This gives the protein CASSLVVENYGYTF.

As to this clonotype: One base away lies a much larger clone, so this may be a sequencing read error. This chain joins TRBV4-3 and TRBJ2-1; no clear D gene. In germline, CDR1 is LGHNA, CDR2 YSLEER. This CDR3 comprises 14 residues. The CDR3 protein is CTSSQDFGRNEQFF. CDR3 nucleotide sequence: TGCACCAGCAGCCAAGACTTCGGAAGGAATGAGCAGTTCTTC.

The rearrangement uses TRBV27 and TRBJ2-5, with 8 nucleotides matching TRBD1. CDR1 is MNHEY and CDR2 is SMNVEV in the germline V gene (reference sequence). The CDR3 spans 15 residues. J was trimmed by 2 bases and V by 5 bases; bases with no gene match: 7. CDR3 sequence (DNA): TGTGCCAGCAGTGATCGACAGGGGTTTCAAGAGACCCAGTACTTC. Its translation is CASSDRQGFQETQYF.

On this clonotype itself: This may be a read error, as it is one base from a much larger clone. The chain employs TRBV7-6 and TRBJ1-2; the D gene is possibly TRBD1 (6 bases). This CDR3 has 13 amino acids. Per the germline V gene, CDR1 is SGHVS and CDR2 is FNYEAQ. The CDR3 sequence is CVSSLGGPYGYTF. In DNA form, the CDR3 reads TGTGTCAGCTCCCTGGGGGGGCCCTATGGCTACACCTTC.

The chain carries TRBV3-1 and TRBJ1-1, with 9 positions matching TRBD1. Germline CDR1 reads LGHDT; CDR2 reads YNNKEL (reference sequence). The CDR3 totals 16 residues. Losses at the gene ends were 0 bases for V and 3 bases for J; bases not matched to a gene: 5. CDR3 nucleotides: TGTGCCAGCAGCCAAGAAAACAGGGGGCTGGACACTGAAGCTTTCTTT. Translation: CASSQENRGLDTEAFF.

The V and J genes are TRBV19 and TRBJ1-5, with D perhaps matching TRBD1 (6 bases). The germline CDR1 and CDR2 sequences are LNHDA and SQIVND (reference sequence). V was trimmed by 4 bases and J by 1 base, leaving 14 bases between them. There are 16 residues in the CDR3. The CDR3: CASSSGQRGSNQPQHF. In DNA form, the CDR3 reads TGTGCCAGTAGTAGCGGACAGAGGGGGAGCAATCAGCCCCAGCATTTT. The full variable domain, in which reference TRBV19 and TRBJ1-5 provide the parts outside the CDR3, is DGGITQSPKYLFRKEGQNVTLSCEQNLNHDAMYWYRQDPGQGLRLIYYSQIVNDFQKGDIAEGYSVSREKKESFPLTVTSAQKNPTAFYLCASSSGQRGSNQPQHFGDGTRLSIL.

This clonotype was counted at least ten times. V gene TRBV7-6 combines with J gene TRBJ2-1; 7 bases align to TRBD2. V shed 1 base, J shed 3 bases, and the junction held 6 bases outside the gene matches. The CDR3 covers 16 residues. Germline-derived CDR1 and CDR2 are SGHVS and FNYEAQ. CDR3 sequence: CASSLEFAGDYNEQFF. For the CDR3, the DNA is TGTGCCAGCAGCTTAGAGTTTGCGGGGGACTACAATGAGCAGTTCTTC.

In its sample, this clonotype ranks as medium-sized. The chain is built from TRBV20-1 and TRBJ1-1; no reliable D call. The CDR3 spans 13 residues. V gave up 6 bases and J gave up 0 bases, with 11 bases separating them. Germline V CDR1 and CDR2: DFQATT, SNEGSKA (reference sequence). CDR3 DNA: TGCAGTGCCCCCGGCGCGGTGAACACTGAAGCTTTCTTT. This sequence encodes CSAPGAVNTEAFF.

The J gene is TRBJ1-2, the V gene TRBV28; TRBD1 agrees at 7 bases. CDR1 and CDR2 from the germline V gene are MDHEN and SYDVKM. This CDR3 is 14 amino acids long. Trimming took 3 bases from V and 7 from J; bases not matched to a gene: 8. The DNA for the CDR3 is TGTGCCAGCAGTTTTCCTCAGGGGGGTCGTGGCTACACCTTC. Its protein is CASSFPQGGRGYTF.

This clonotype has a handful of counts. The chain uses TRBV7-9 and TRBJ1-1; TRBD1 might be the D (6 bases). The CDR3 loop spans 12 amino acids. The germline V and J ends were trimmed by 6 bases and 6 bases, with 11 bases remaining between them. Germline-derived CDR1 and CDR2 are SEHNR and FQNEAQ (reference sequence). CDR3 in DNA: TGTGCCAGCAGAGACAGGCTGGCTGAAGCTTTCTTT. Amino acid sequence: CASRDRLAEAFF.

With regard to this clonotype: At one end the junction does not follow the germline gene, possibly because of a read error. V gene TRBV4-1 combines with J gene TRBJ1-2; D not resolved. CDR3 size: 16 residues. The germline V gene has CDR1 MGHRA and CDR2 YSYEKL. The CDR3 DNA sequence: TGTGCCAGCAGCCAAGCGAGCCAGATAAACTTCTATGGCTACACCTTC. Translated: CASSQASQINFYGYTF.

This sequence joins TRBV27 and TRBJ2-7; D call uncertain. The V end was cut by 11 bases, the J end by 4 bases, with 9 bases between. The CDR3 has 10 amino acids. Germline V gene sequence: CDR1 MNHEY, CDR2 SMNVEV (reference sequence). As DNA, the CDR3 is TGTGCCGCCGGGTCATACGAGCAGTACTTC. It translates to CAAGSYEQYF.

CDR3 amino acids: CASSELGGKEKLFF. CDR3 DNA: TGTGCCAGCAGTGAACTAGGGGGCAAGGAAAAACTGTTTTTT. The chain recombines TRBV6-1 with TRBJ1-4; 7 bases agree with TRBD1. The J segment lost 8 bases and the V segment lost 2 bases, leaving 5 bases of the junction unmatched. Germline V gene data show CDR1 as MNHNS and CDR2 as SASEGT. The CDR3 runs to 14 residues.

Concerning this clonotype: At one boundary the junction diverges from the germline segment, which might be a read error. This sequence joins TRBV20-1 and TRBJ2-7; no reliable D call. CDR1 and CDR2 from the germline V gene are DFQATT and SNEGSKA (reference sequence). The CDR3 has 12 residues. The chain's CDR3 is CSARVSTYEQYF. The CDR3 nucleotides read TGCAGTGCAAGAGTGTCGACCTACGAGCAGTACTTC.